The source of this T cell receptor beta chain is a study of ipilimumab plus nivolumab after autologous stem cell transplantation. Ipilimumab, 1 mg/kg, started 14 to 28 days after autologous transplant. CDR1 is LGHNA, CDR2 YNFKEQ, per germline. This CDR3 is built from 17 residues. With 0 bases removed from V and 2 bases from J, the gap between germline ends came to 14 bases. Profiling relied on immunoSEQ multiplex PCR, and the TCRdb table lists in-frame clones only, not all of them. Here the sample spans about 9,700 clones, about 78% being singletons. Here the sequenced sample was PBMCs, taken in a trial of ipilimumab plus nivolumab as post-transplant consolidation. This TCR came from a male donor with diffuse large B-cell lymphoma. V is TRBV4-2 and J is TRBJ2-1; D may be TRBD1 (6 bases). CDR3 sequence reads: CASSQDDSGVTYNEQFF. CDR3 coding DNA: TGTGCCAGCAGCCAAGATGATTCAGGGGTGACCTACAATGAGCAGTTCTTC.